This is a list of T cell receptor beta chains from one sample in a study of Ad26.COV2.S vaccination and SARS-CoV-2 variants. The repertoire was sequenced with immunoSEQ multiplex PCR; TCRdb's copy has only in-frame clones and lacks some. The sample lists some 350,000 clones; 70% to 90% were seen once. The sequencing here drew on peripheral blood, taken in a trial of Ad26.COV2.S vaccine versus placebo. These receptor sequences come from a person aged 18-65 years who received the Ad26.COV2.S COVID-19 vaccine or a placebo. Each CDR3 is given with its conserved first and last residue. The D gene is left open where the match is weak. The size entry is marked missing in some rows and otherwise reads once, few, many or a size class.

CDR3aa: CASSLWTDRDTGELFF
CDR3nt: TGTGCCAGCAGCTTATGGACGGACAGGGACACCGGGGAGCTGTTTTTT
j_gene: TRBJ2-2
abundance: .
v_gene: TRBV11-2
d_gene: TRBD1

CDR3aa: CASSLGGGLGETQYF
CDR3nt: TGCGCCAGCAGCTTGGGGGGAGGGCTAGGAGAGACCCAGTACTTC
j_gene: TRBJ2-5
abundance: .
v_gene: TRBV5-1
d_gene: TRBD2

CDR3aa: CASSPGTVALGEQYF
CDR3nt: TGTGCCAGCTCACCGGGGACCGTGGCTTTGGGCGAGCAGTACTTC
j_gene: TRBJ2-7
abundance: .
v_gene: TRBV18
d_gene: .

CDR3aa: CASSQDRAANYGYTF
CDR3nt: TGTGCCAGCAGTCAGGACAGGGCCGCTAACTATGGCTACACCTTC
j_gene: TRBJ1-2
abundance: .
v_gene: TRBV7-2
d_gene: TRBD1

CDR3aa: CASSPRRIAGDNEQFF
CDR3nt: TGTGCCAGCAGCCCCCGAAGGATAGCGGGAGACAATGAGCAGTTCTTC
j_gene: TRBJ2-1
abundance: .
v_gene: TRBV11-2
d_gene: TRBD2

CDR3aa: CASNGDEQFF
CDR3nt: TGTGCCAGCAATGGGGATGAGCAGTTCTTC
j_gene: TRBJ2-1
abundance: .
v_gene: TRBV6-5
d_gene: .

CDR3aa: CASSVGYARVAETQYF
CDR3nt: TGTGCCAGCAGCGTAGGTTATGCCCGGGTCGCAGAGACCCAGTACTTC
j_gene: TRBJ2-5
abundance: .
v_gene: TRBV9
d_gene: .

CDR3aa: CASSYLSGGPGELFF
CDR3nt: TGTGCCAGCAGTTACCTAAGCGGGGGGCCCGGGGAGCTGTTTTTT
j_gene: TRBJ2-2
abundance: .
v_gene: TRBV6-5
d_gene: TRBD2

CDR3aa: CASSPPSSTLHF
CDR3nt: TGTGCCAGCAGTCCTCCTTCTAGCACCCTCCACTTT
j_gene: TRBJ1-6
abundance: .
v_gene: TRBV27
d_gene: .

CDR3aa: CATSRKQANSNQPQHF
CDR3nt: TGTGCCACCAGCAGAAAACAGGCGAATAGCAATCAGCCCCAGCATTTT
j_gene: TRBJ1-5
abundance: .
v_gene: TRBV15
d_gene: .

CDR3aa: CAWSVQMNTEAFF
CDR3nt: TGTGCCTGGAGTGTACAAATGAACACTGAAGCTTTCTTT
j_gene: TRBJ1-1
abundance: .
v_gene: TRBV30
d_gene: .

CDR3aa: CASSFSGFTYEQYF
CDR3nt: TGTGCCAGCAGTTTTTCGGGGTTCACCTACGAGCAGTACTTC
j_gene: TRBJ2-7
abundance: .
v_gene: TRBV28
d_gene: .

CDR3aa: CASSPAPYSSGNTIYF
CDR3nt: TGCGCCAGCAGCCCGGCCCCGTACAGCTCTGGAAACACCATATATTTT
j_gene: TRBJ1-3
abundance: few
v_gene: TRBV5-1
d_gene: .

CDR3aa: CASSYLRSDQPQHF
CDR3nt: TGTGCCAGCAGTTACTTGCGGTCAGATCAGCCCCAGCATTTT
j_gene: TRBJ1-5
abundance: .
v_gene: TRBV6-2/TRBV6-3
d_gene: .

CDR3aa: CASSTRDRFFSYNSPLHF
CDR3nt: TGTGCCAGCAGCACCCGGGACAGATTTTTCTCCTATAATTCACCCCTCCACTTT
j_gene: TRBJ1-6
abundance: .
v_gene: TRBV7-8
d_gene: TRBD1

CDR3aa: CASSLDGGAGYEQYF
CDR3nt: TGTGCCAGCAGCTTAGATGGGGGGGCGGGATACGAGCAGTACTTC
j_gene: TRBJ2-7
abundance: .
v_gene: TRBV7-2
d_gene: .

CDR3aa: CASSSLQGLGYGYTF
CDR3nt: TGTGCCAGCAGCTCGCTACAGGGCTTAGGGTATGGCTACACCTTC
j_gene: TRBJ1-2
abundance: .
v_gene: TRBV5-4
d_gene: .

CDR3aa: CASSLVIGSSQFF
CDR3nt: TGTGCCAGCAGCTTAGTAATAGGGTCTAGTCAGTTCTTC
j_gene: TRBJ2-1
abundance: once
v_gene: TRBV11-2
d_gene: .

CDR3aa: CASSIGVGGYEQYF
CDR3nt: TGTGCCAGTAGTATAGGGGTAGGCGGCTACGAGCAGTACTTC
j_gene: TRBJ2-7
abundance: .
v_gene: TRBV19
d_gene: .

CDR3aa: CASSAGLGDTGELFF
CDR3nt: TGTGCCAGCAGCGCGGGACTAGGGGACACCGGGGAGCTGTTTTTT
j_gene: TRBJ2-2
abundance: .
v_gene: TRBV6-4
d_gene: TRBD2

CDR3aa: CASSPEAGGSDTQYF
CDR3nt: TGTGCCAGCTCACCTGAAGCGGGGGGTTCAGATACGCAGTATTTT
j_gene: TRBJ2-3
abundance: .
v_gene: TRBV18
d_gene: TRBD2

CDR3aa: CASSYLAQETQYF
CDR3nt: TGTGCCAGCAGTTATTTGGCCCAAGAGACCCAGTACTTC
j_gene: TRBJ2-5
abundance: .
v_gene: TRBV6-2/TRBV6-3
d_gene: .

CDR3aa: CASSEWRGEASGATDTQYF
CDR3nt: TGTGCCAGCAGTGAATGGAGGGGAGAGGCTAGCGGGGCTACAGATACGCAGTATTTT
j_gene: TRBJ2-3
abundance: few
v_gene: TRBV6-1
d_gene: TRBD2

CDR3aa: CASSLSGTTGEQYF
CDR3nt: TGTGCCAGCAGTTTATCCGGGACGACAGGCGAGCAGTACTTC
j_gene: TRBJ2-7
abundance: once
v_gene: TRBV27
d_gene: .

CDR3aa: CASSDKGTTEAFF
CDR3nt: TGCGCCAGCAGTGATAAGGGTACCACTGAAGCTTTCTTT
j_gene: TRBJ1-1
abundance: .
v_gene: TRBV10-1
d_gene: .

CDR3aa: CASSLGVDTEAFF
CDR3nt: TGTGCCAGCAGCTTGGGGGTTGACACTGAAGCTTTCTTT
j_gene: TRBJ1-1
abundance: .
v_gene: TRBV7-8
d_gene: .

CDR3aa: CAWSVQLNTEAFF
CDR3nt: TGTGCCTGGAGTGTACAGCTGAACACTGAAGCTTTCTTT
j_gene: TRBJ1-1
abundance: few
v_gene: TRBV30
d_gene: .

CDR3aa: CASSFTVSGANVLTF
CDR3nt: TGTGCCAGCAGTTTCACTGTCTCTGGGGCCAACGTCCTGACTTTC
j_gene: TRBJ2-6
abundance: .
v_gene: TRBV28
d_gene: .

CDR3aa: CASSFDRAQQFF
CDR3nt: TGTGCCAGCAGTTTCGACAGGGCCCAGCAGTTCTTC
j_gene: TRBJ2-1
abundance: .
v_gene: TRBV6-5
d_gene: TRBD1

CDR3aa: CAISESILSSRSPLHF
CDR3nt: TGTGCCATCAGTGAGTCGATCCTGAGCTCGCGTTCACCCCTCCACTTT
j_gene: TRBJ1-6
abundance: .
v_gene: TRBV10-3
d_gene: .

CDR3aa: CASSPRGDQGQPQHF
CDR3nt: TGTGCCAGCAGCCCCCGGGGGGATCAAGGTCAGCCCCAGCATTTT
j_gene: TRBJ1-5
abundance: .
v_gene: TRBV7-6
d_gene: .

CDR3aa: CASSPTSGKETQYF
CDR3nt: TGTGCCAGCAGCCCGACTAGCGGAAAAGAGACCCAGTACTTC
j_gene: TRBJ2-5
abundance: .
v_gene: TRBV7-9
d_gene: TRBD2

CDR3aa: CASNPSGHNTDTQYF
CDR3nt: TGCGCCAGCAACCCCTCAGGGCATAACACAGATACGCAGTATTTT
j_gene: TRBJ2-3
abundance: .
v_gene: TRBV5-1
d_gene: .

CDR3aa: CASRPERLAKNIQYF
CDR3nt: TGTGCCAGCAGGCCCGAGAGACTAGCCAAAAACATTCAGTACTTC
j_gene: TRBJ2-4
abundance: .
v_gene: TRBV6-6
d_gene: .

CDR3aa: CATSRDPTSYNEQFF
CDR3nt: TGTGCCACCAGCAGAGACCCGACCTCCTACAATGAGCAGTTCTTC
j_gene: TRBJ2-1
abundance: .
v_gene: TRBV15
d_gene: .

CDR3aa: CASAKGGGTETQYF
CDR3nt: TGTGCCAGCGCGAAGGGAGGGGGCACAGAGACCCAGTACTTC
j_gene: TRBJ2-5
abundance: .
v_gene: TRBV3-1/TRBV3-2
d_gene: .

CDR3aa: CASSLEDSTYNEQFF
CDR3nt: TGCGCCAGCAGCTTGGAGGACAGCACCTACAATGAGCAGTTCTTC
j_gene: TRBJ2-1
abundance: .
v_gene: TRBV5-1
d_gene: .

CDR3aa: CASSFLPTGVRTEAFF
CDR3nt: TGTGCCAGCAGCTTTTTGCCGACAGGGGTAAGGACTGAAGCTTTCTTT
j_gene: TRBJ1-1
abundance: once
v_gene: TRBV5-8
d_gene: TRBD1

CDR3aa: CASSLSQGESYEQYF
CDR3nt: TGCGCCAGCAGCTTGAGTCAGGGGGAATCCTACGAGCAGTACTTC
j_gene: TRBJ2-7
abundance: .
v_gene: TRBV5-1
d_gene: TRBD1